The 5 T cell receptor beta chains in this list originate from one sample, sequenced in a study of shared clonotypes between healthy human individuals (dated by TCRdb to about 2020). For the CD8 naive samples, CD45RO-negative cells were positively selected for CCR7, yielding a CD45RA+CCR7+ population from which TemRA cells were excluded. Library preparation was by the immunoSEQ multiplex PCR assay. Not all clones reach the TCRdb copy of this immuneACCESS table, which keeps in-frame sequences only. Checked studies attribute under half of the gap to unresolved V genes and leave the rest unexplained. For this sample there are about 800,000 clones; about 96% appear just once. The ten largest clones take up roughly 0.23% of the sample. The sequencing input was naive CD8+ T cells sorted from blood. Reading the label with the study, this specimen's cell subset or site is: CD45RA+CCR7+. The receptors come from a man younger than 45 in good health.

This clone was seen a single time. J is TRBJ1-2 and V is TRBV29-1; perhaps TRBD1 as D (5 bases). The germline CDR1 and CDR2 sequences are SQVTM and ANQGSEA. The CDR3 runs to 12 residues. Trimming removed 6 bases from V and 4 bases from J, with 12 bases in between. CDR3 DNA sequence: TGCAGCGTCGAGAGCGGGACCTATGGCTACACCTTC. Protein sequence: CSVESGTYGYTF. Full variable domain (rest looked up from reference TRBV29-1 and TRBJ1-2): SAVISQKPSRDICQRGTSLTIQCQVDSQVTMMFWYRQQPGQSLTLIATANQGSEATYESGFVIDKFPISRPNLTFSTLTVSNMSPEDSSIYLCSVESGTYGYTFGSGTRLTVV.

The chain recombines TRBV29-1 with TRBJ1-2; 7 bases map to TRBD1. Trimming at V came to 1 base and at J to 6 bases, leaving 14 bases not matched to a gene. The CDR3 has 16 residues. The germline CDR1 and CDR2 sequences are SQVTM and ANQGSEA. The CDR3 loop is CSVEGRMEGARDGYTF. Written as DNA, the CDR3 is TGCAGCGTTGAAGGCCGAATGGAGGGGGCGAGGGATGGCTACACCTTC.

This clone was detected a few times. In the same sample, other DNA sequences code for this CDR3. This sequence joins TRBV27 and TRBJ1-1, with D uncertain. The germline CDR1 and CDR2 sequences are MNHEY and SMNVEV (reference sequence). V shed 2 bases and J shed 4 bases, with 2 bases lying between them. The CDR3 contains 11 residues. The CDR3 here is CASSLGTEAFF. Written as DNA, the CDR3 is TGTGCCAGCAGTTTAGGCACTGAAGCTTTCTTT.

V is TRBV9 and J is TRBJ1-3, with D hard to call. The CDR3 has 14 amino acids. Trimming shortened V by 0 bases and J by 8 bases, and 12 bases separated the two germline ends. In germline, CDR1 is SGDLS, CDR2 YYNGEE. CDR3: CASSVAQRGYTIYF. The CDR3 coding sequence is TGTGCCAGCAGCGTAGCACAGAGAGGTTACACCATATATTTT.

The chain uses TRBV5-8 and TRBJ2-5, with TRBD1 identical over 7 bases. The CDR3 is made up of 14 amino acids. Germline V gene sequence: CDR1 SGHTS, CDR2 YDEGEE. V dropped 0 bases and J dropped 2; count of bases not matched to a gene: 1. CDR3 sequence reads: CASSLGRGQETQYF. CDR3 sequence (DNA): TGTGCCAGCAGCTTGGGCAGGGGGCAAGAGACCCAGTACTTC.